A selection of T cell receptor beta chains follows, all from one sample in a study of blood T cell repertoires in COVID-19. Measured with immunoSEQ multiplex PCR; TCRdb has only the in-frame clones, and not every one. This table holds 250,000 or so clones, roughly 86% found once. The specimen was PBMCs or T cells enriched from blood (not recorded which). These receptor sequences come from a woman aged 18-29 years who had recovered from COVID-19. Both conserved end residues are part of each CDR3. Fields, in order: CDR3 protein, CDR3 DNA, D gene, V gene, J gene, CDR3 length, clone size. The D gene is left open where the match is weak. For some rows the clone size is stated as once, few or many, or as a class when expanded; others skip it.

CDR3aa: CASRARGSYNEQFF; CDR3nt: TGTGCCAGTAGGGCGCGGGGCTCCTACAATGAGCAGTTCTTC; d_gene: .; v_gene: TRBV19; j_gene: TRBJ2-1; len: 14; abundance: .
CDR3aa: CASSPKYPSSYNSPLHF; CDR3nt: TGCGCCAGCAGCCCTAAATATCCGAGCTCCTATAATTCACCCCTCCACTTT; d_gene: .; v_gene: TRBV5-1; j_gene: TRBJ1-6; len: 17; abundance: .
CDR3aa: CASSSSGRPVLEQFF; CDR3nt: TGTGCCAGCAGCTCTTCCGGGAGGCCCGTTCTTGAGCAGTTCTTC; d_gene: TRBD2; v_gene: TRBV11-3; j_gene: TRBJ2-1; len: 15; abundance: once
CDR3aa: CASSRQGIVLKGNTIYF; CDR3nt: TGCGCCAGCAGCCGACAGGGGATTGTTCTGAAAGGAAACACCATATATTTT; d_gene: TRBD1; v_gene: TRBV4-1; j_gene: TRBJ1-3; len: 17; abundance: many
CDR3aa: CASSLGTVSNQPQHF; CDR3nt: TGCGCCAGCAGCTTGGGGACAGTCAGCAATCAGCCCCAGCATTTT; d_gene: .; v_gene: TRBV5-1; j_gene: TRBJ1-5; len: 15; abundance: .
CDR3aa: CASSERGENTGELFF; CDR3nt: TGCGCCAGCAGCGAGCGGGGGGAGAACACCGGGGAGCTGTTTTTT; d_gene: TRBD2; v_gene: TRBV4-1; j_gene: TRBJ2-2; len: 15; abundance: .
CDR3aa: CASRLGTGGNTEAFF; CDR3nt: TGCGCCAGCAGGTTGGGGACAGGGGGCAACACTGAAGCTTTCTTT; d_gene: TRBD1; v_gene: TRBV5-1; j_gene: TRBJ1-1; len: 15; abundance: .
CDR3aa: CASSQPGPTYEQYF; CDR3nt: TGTGCCAGCAGTCAACCGGGTCCCACCTACGAGCAGTACTTC; d_gene: .; v_gene: TRBV28; j_gene: TRBJ2-7; len: 14; abundance: .
CDR3aa: CASSDRGVNPNEQFF; CDR3nt: TGTGCCAGCAGTGACAGGGGGGTAAACCCCAATGAGCAGTTCTTC; d_gene: TRBD1; v_gene: TRBV27; j_gene: TRBJ2-1; len: 15; abundance: .
CDR3aa: CASSSVGQPIQPQHF; CDR3nt: TGTGCCAGTAGTTCAGTGGGACAGCCAATTCAGCCCCAGCATTTT; d_gene: TRBD1; v_gene: TRBV19; j_gene: TRBJ1-5; len: 15; abundance: .
CDR3aa: CASRTDRGSVAEAFF; CDR3nt: TGTGCCAGCAGGACCGACAGGGGGTCGGTTGCTGAAGCTTTCTTT; d_gene: TRBD1; v_gene: TRBV2; j_gene: TRBJ1-1; len: 15; abundance: once
CDR3aa: CASTSILRGSKNGQPQHF; CDR3nt: TGTGCCAGCACCTCAATCTTACGCGGCAGCAAAAACGGTCAGCCCCAGCATTTT; d_gene: .; v_gene: TRBV28; j_gene: TRBJ1-5; len: 18; abundance: few
CDR3aa: CASSALTGWANEKLFF; CDR3nt: TGTGCCAGCAGCGCTCTGACAGGGTGGGCTAATGAAAAACTGTTTTTT; d_gene: TRBD1; v_gene: TRBV7-9; j_gene: TRBJ1-4; len: 16; abundance: .
CDR3aa: CASMGRAGSNEQFF; CDR3nt: TGTGCCAGCATGGGCAGGGCGGGATCGAATGAGCAGTTCTTC; d_gene: .; v_gene: TRBV27; j_gene: TRBJ2-1; len: 14; abundance: .
CDR3aa: CLKAGGNTIYF; CDR3nt: TGCCTTAAGGCGGGGGGAAACACCATATATTTT; d_gene: .; v_gene: TRBV6-8; j_gene: TRBJ1-3; len: 11; abundance: .
CDR3aa: CASSLLYTGELFF; CDR3nt: TGTGCCAGCAGTTTACTATACACCGGGGAGCTGTTTTTT; d_gene: .; v_gene: TRBV12-3/TRBV12-4; j_gene: TRBJ2-2; len: 13; abundance: .
CDR3aa: CASSMGGFGNQPQHF; CDR3nt: TGTGCCAGTAGTATGGGGGGATTTGGCAATCAGCCCCAGCATTTT; d_gene: .; v_gene: TRBV19; j_gene: TRBJ1-5; len: 15; abundance: .
CDR3aa: CASSLTQGFQPQHF; CDR3nt: TGTGCCAGCAGCTTAACACAGGGTTTTCAGCCCCAGCATTTT; d_gene: .; v_gene: TRBV7-2; j_gene: TRBJ1-5; len: 14; abundance: once
CDR3aa: CASSLDMNTEAFF; CDR3nt: TGTGCCAGCAGCCTCGACATGAACACTGAAGCTTTCTTT; d_gene: .; v_gene: TRBV9; j_gene: TRBJ1-1; len: 13; abundance: .
CDR3aa: CASSLGQGWGLSTDTQYF; CDR3nt: TGTGCCAGCAGCTTGGGACAGGGCTGGGGGCTTAGCACAGATACGCAGTATTTT; d_gene: TRBD1; v_gene: TRBV5-6; j_gene: TRBJ2-3; len: 18; abundance: .
CDR3aa: CASSYDGVNTGELFF; CDR3nt: TGTGCCAGCAGTTACGACGGGGTGAACACCGGGGAGCTGTTTTTT; d_gene: .; v_gene: TRBV6-5; j_gene: TRBJ2-2; len: 15; abundance: .
CDR3aa: CASSDSTGEYNEQFF; CDR3nt: TGTGCCAGCAGTGATTCGACAGGGGAATACAATGAGCAGTTCTTC; d_gene: TRBD1; v_gene: TRBV6-4; j_gene: TRBJ2-1; len: 15; abundance: .
CDR3aa: CASSVGTGTLNEKLFF; CDR3nt: TGTGCCAGCAGCGTAGGGACAGGGACCCTCAATGAAAAACTGTTTTTT; d_gene: TRBD1; v_gene: TRBV9; j_gene: TRBJ1-4; len: 16; abundance: few
CDR3aa: CASRLTGNSYNEQFF; CDR3nt: TGTGCCAGCAGGTTGACAGGGAACTCCTACAATGAGCAGTTCTTC; d_gene: TRBD1; v_gene: TRBV6-5; j_gene: TRBJ2-1; len: 15; abundance: .
CDR3aa: CASSYTTAGVHETQYF; CDR3nt: TGTGCCAGCAGTTACACTACAGCGGGGGTCCATGAGACCCAGTACTTC; d_gene: TRBD2; v_gene: TRBV6-2/TRBV6-3; j_gene: TRBJ2-5; len: 16; abundance: .
CDR3aa: CASSLWRASNTGELFF; CDR3nt: TGCGCCAGCAGCTTGTGGAGAGCGTCGAACACCGGGGAGCTGTTTTTT; d_gene: .; v_gene: TRBV5-1; j_gene: TRBJ2-2; len: 16; abundance: .
CDR3aa: CASSDAKRPGQGIGELFF; CDR3nt: TGTGCCAGCAGTGACGCGAAGAGACCGGGACAGGGTATCGGGGAGCTGTTTTTT; d_gene: TRBD1; v_gene: TRBV6-4; j_gene: TRBJ2-2; len: 18; abundance: .
CDR3aa: CASSQEGGAYEQYF; CDR3nt: TGCGCCAGCAGCCAAGAAGGAGGGGCCTACGAGCAGTACTTC; d_gene: .; v_gene: TRBV4-3; j_gene: TRBJ2-7; len: 14; abundance: .
CDR3aa: CSVQQGSGCTF; CDR3nt: TGCAGCGTGCAGCAGGGAAGTGGTTGCACCTTC; d_gene: .; v_gene: TRBV29-1; j_gene: TRBJ1-2; len: 11; abundance: few